This is a list of T cell receptor beta chains from one sample in a study of shared clonotypes between healthy human individuals. Assay: immunoSEQ multiplex PCR; the TCRdb copy retains only in-frame clones and omits some. Among around 2,000,000 clones listed, roughly 91% were seen once. Sequencing used naive CD8+ T cells from PBMCs. The receptors derive from a man aged 18 to 35 in good health. Some clones in this sample may be carry-over from other donors' samples. Each CDR3 is given with its conserved first and last residue. The order of the fields is D gene, V gene, J gene, clone size, CDR3 protein, CDR3 DNA. D genes are given only for firm matches. Clone size is not always given. Where it is, it says once, few, many or a class for expanded clones.

D gene: .
V gene: TRBV5-1
J gene: TRBJ2-3
clone size: .
CDR3 protein: CASSLWSFTDTQYF
CDR3 DNA: TGCGCCAGCAGCTTGTGGAGTTTCACAGATACGCAGTATTTT

D gene: .
V gene: TRBV11-2
J gene: TRBJ2-5
clone size: .
CDR3 protein: CASSLGLGTQYF
CDR3 DNA: TGTGCCAGCAGCTTAGGTTTGGGGACCCAGTACTTC

D gene: .
V gene: TRBV4-1
J gene: TRBJ1-5
clone size: once
CDR3 protein: CASSPMAGSNQPQHF
CDR3 DNA: TGCGCCAGCAGCCCCATGGCGGGGAGCAATCAGCCCCAGCATTTT

D gene: TRBD2
V gene: TRBV23-1
J gene: TRBJ2-3
clone size: .
CDR3 protein: CASSQTSGEASDTQYF
CDR3 DNA: TGCGCCAGCAGTCAAACTAGCGGAGAGGCGAGCGATACGCAGTATTTT

D gene: .
V gene: TRBV7-9
J gene: TRBJ1-2
clone size: .
CDR3 protein: CALQGVRRSYTF
CDR3 DNA: TGTGCCCTCCAAGGGGTTCGACGAAGCTACACCTTC

D gene: .
V gene: TRBV27
J gene: TRBJ2-5
clone size: .
CDR3 protein: CASSTLLQETQYF
CDR3 DNA: TGTGCCAGCAGTACCCTACTCCAAGAGACCCAGTACTTC

D gene: TRBD1
V gene: TRBV9
J gene: TRBJ1-4
clone size: .
CDR3 protein: CASSGGQRGEKLFF
CDR3 DNA: TGTGCCAGCAGCGGGGGACAGCGGGGTGAAAAACTGTTTTTT

D gene: TRBD1
V gene: TRBV7-3
J gene: TRBJ2-7
clone size: .
CDR3 protein: CASSPGQGLEQYF
CDR3 DNA: TGTGCCAGCAGCCCCGGACAGGGGCTCGAGCAGTACTTC

D gene: TRBD1
V gene: TRBV7-9
J gene: TRBJ1-3
clone size: .
CDR3 protein: CASSPRPGQGYTGNTIYF
CDR3 DNA: TGTGCCAGCAGCCCCCGGCCGGGACAGGGGTATACTGGAAACACCATATATTTT

D gene: .
V gene: TRBV7-2
J gene: TRBJ2-7
clone size: .
CDR3 protein: CASSLDRLYSYEQYF
CDR3 DNA: TGTGCCAGCAGCTTAGACAGGTTGTACTCCTACGAGCAGTACTTC

D gene: .
V gene: TRBV9
J gene: TRBJ2-7
clone size: .
CDR3 protein: CASSGGRLGEQYF
CDR3 DNA: TGTGCCAGCAGCGGGGGACGATTGGGAGAGCAGTACTTC

D gene: .
V gene: TRBV2
J gene: TRBJ2-7
clone size: once
CDR3 protein: CASSEALLAFYEQYF
CDR3 DNA: TGTGCCAGCAGTGAAGCGCTTCTGGCCTTCTACGAGCAGTACTTC

D gene: .
V gene: TRBV10-3
J gene: TRBJ2-7
clone size: .
CDR3 protein: CAINPLPTYEQYF
CDR3 DNA: TGTGCCATCAACCCCCTACCGACCTACGAGCAGTACTTC

D gene: .
V gene: TRBV30
J gene: TRBJ2-1
clone size: .
CDR3 protein: CAWKGVEQFF
CDR3 DNA: TGTGCCTGGAAAGGGGTTGAGCAGTTCTTC

D gene: .
V gene: TRBV19
J gene: TRBJ1-1
clone size: .
CDR3 protein: CASRSGSTEAFF
CDR3 DNA: TGTGCCAGTAGATCAGGGAGCACTGAAGCTTTCTTT

D gene: .
V gene: TRBV5-1
J gene: TRBJ1-3
clone size: .
CDR3 protein: CASRLWTDRGGNTIYF
CDR3 DNA: TGCGCCAGCAGACTTTGGACAGACCGGGGTGGAAACACCATATATTTT

D gene: .
V gene: TRBV6-5
J gene: TRBJ1-1
clone size: .
CDR3 protein: CASSERGFAEAFF
CDR3 DNA: TGTGCCAGCAGTGAAAGGGGGTTCGCTGAAGCTTTCTTT

D gene: .
V gene: TRBV7-2
J gene: TRBJ2-5
clone size: .
CDR3 protein: CASSLGPRETQYF
CDR3 DNA: TGTGCCAGCAGCCTAGGACCTAGGGAGACCCAGTACTTC

D gene: TRBD1
V gene: TRBV29-1
J gene: TRBJ2-1
clone size: .
CDR3 protein: CSTRDRGREQFF
CDR3 DNA: TGCAGCACCCGGGACAGGGGCAGGGAGCAGTTCTTC

D gene: .
V gene: TRBV27
J gene: TRBJ1-5
clone size: .
CDR3 protein: CASSSWIPSDGGNQPQHF
CDR3 DNA: TGTGCCAGCAGTTCATGGATCCCCAGTGATGGTGGCAATCAGCCCCAGCATTTT

D gene: .
V gene: TRBV29-1
J gene: TRBJ2-7
clone size: .
CDR3 protein: CSVVLPGLAYEQYF
CDR3 DNA: TGCAGCGTTGTATTGCCAGGGTTAGCCTACGAGCAGTACTTC

D gene: TRBD1
V gene: TRBV27
J gene: TRBJ2-7
clone size: once
CDR3 protein: CASSIGTGSGYEQYF
CDR3 DNA: TGTGCCAGCAGTATAGGGACAGGGTCTGGGTACGAGCAGTACTTC

D gene: .
V gene: TRBV19
J gene: TRBJ1-1
clone size: few
CDR3 protein: CASSIITIMESNTEAFF
CDR3 DNA: TGTGCCAGTAGTATCATCACCATTATGGAGTCGAACACTGAAGCTTTCTTT

D gene: .
V gene: TRBV27
J gene: TRBJ2-1
clone size: .
CDR3 protein: CASSPFVSREQFF
CDR3 DNA: TGTGCCAGCAGTCCCTTTGTGAGTCGCGAGCAGTTCTTC

D gene: .
V gene: TRBV27
J gene: TRBJ1-5
clone size: .
CDR3 protein: CASKIRDVDQPQHF
CDR3 DNA: TGTGCCAGCAAAATCCGGGACGTCGATCAGCCCCAGCATTTT

D gene: .
V gene: TRBV29-1
J gene: TRBJ2-1
clone size: .
CDR3 protein: CSVEVWEGAGDNEQFF
CDR3 DNA: TGCAGCGTTGAAGTATGGGAGGGGGCAGGGGACAATGAGCAGTTCTTC

D gene: TRBD1
V gene: TRBV7-9
J gene: TRBJ2-7
clone size: .
CDR3 protein: CASSGRDRGNSYEQYF
CDR3 DNA: TGTGCCAGCAGCGGGCGGGACAGGGGGAACTCCTACGAGCAGTACTTC

D gene: .
V gene: TRBV27
J gene: TRBJ1-5
clone size: .
CDR3 protein: CASSLGGASGQPQHF
CDR3 DNA: TGTGCCAGCAGTTTAGGAGGGGCATCGGGTCAGCCCCAGCATTTT

D gene: TRBD1
V gene: TRBV27
J gene: TRBJ2-6
clone size: .
CDR3 protein: CASSFLQGVWAGANVLTF
CDR3 DNA: TGTGCCAGCAGTTTCCTACAGGGGGTATGGGCTGGGGCCAACGTCCTGACTTTC

D gene: .
V gene: TRBV15
J gene: TRBJ2-3
clone size: .
CDR3 protein: CATSRETVRPDTQYF
CDR3 DNA: TGTGCCACCAGCAGAGAGACAGTGCGGCCAGATACGCAGTATTTT

D gene: TRBD2
V gene: TRBV5-6
J gene: TRBJ2-1
clone size: .
CDR3 protein: CASSSRREGYNEQFF
CDR3 DNA: TGTGCCAGCAGCTCACGGAGGGAGGGTTACAATGAGCAGTTCTTC

D gene: TRBD2
V gene: TRBV6-1
J gene: TRBJ2-7
clone size: once
CDR3 protein: CAGKSGRADEQYF
CDR3 DNA: TGTGCCGGCAAGAGCGGGAGGGCCGACGAGCAGTACTTC

D gene: .
V gene: TRBV7-9
J gene: TRBJ1-4
clone size: .
CDR3 protein: CASSLKGEAEKLFF
CDR3 DNA: TGTGCCAGCAGCTTAAAGGGCGAGGCTGAAAAACTGTTTTTT

D gene: .
V gene: TRBV9
J gene: TRBJ2-7
clone size: .
CDR3 protein: CASSVAPSANYEQYF
CDR3 DNA: TGTGCCAGCAGCGTAGCCCCGTCGGCCAACTACGAGCAGTACTTC

D gene: TRBD2
V gene: TRBV19
J gene: TRBJ2-1
clone size: .
CDR3 protein: CASSVGGNEQFF
CDR3 DNA: TGTGCCAGTAGTGTCGGGGGGAATGAGCAGTTCTTC

D gene: .
V gene: TRBV6-1
J gene: TRBJ1-1
clone size: .
CDR3 protein: CASSPLREGTEAFF
CDR3 DNA: TGTGCCAGCAGCCCTCTCCGGGAGGGCACTGAAGCTTTCTTT

D gene: .
V gene: TRBV7-9
J gene: TRBJ1-4
clone size: .
CDR3 protein: CASRRPGENEKLFF
CDR3 DNA: TGTGCCAGCAGACGTCCAGGGGAGAACGAAAAACTGTTTTTT

D gene: TRBD1
V gene: TRBV7-9
J gene: TRBJ1-2
clone size: .
CDR3 protein: CASSLAGRGPAGYTF
CDR3 DNA: TGTGCCAGCAGCTTAGCGGGCAGGGGGCCGGCTGGCTACACCTTC

D gene: .
V gene: TRBV19
J gene: TRBJ1-5
clone size: .
CDR3 protein: CASSIKGAGAQPQHF
CDR3 DNA: TGTGCCAGTAGTATAAAAGGGGCAGGAGCCCAGCCCCAGCATTTT

D gene: TRBD1
V gene: TRBV5-1
J gene: TRBJ2-7
clone size: .
CDR3 protein: CASSFFQGATYEQYF
CDR3 DNA: TGCGCCAGCAGCTTTTTTCAGGGGGCCACCTACGAGCAGTACTTC

D gene: .
V gene: TRBV28
J gene: TRBJ2-7
clone size: .
CDR3 protein: CASSDPNYREWSQFAYEQYF
CDR3 DNA: TGTGCCAGCAGCGACCCAAACTACAGGGAGTGGTCCCAATTCGCCTACGAGCAGTACTTC

D gene: .
V gene: TRBV9
J gene: TRBJ2-7
clone size: .
CDR3 protein: CASSGSGSYEQYF
CDR3 DNA: TGTGCCAGCAGTGGTAGCGGATCCTACGAGCAGTACTTC

D gene: .
V gene: TRBV27
J gene: TRBJ1-5
clone size: .
CDR3 protein: CASSLSRVGNQPQHF
CDR3 DNA: TGTGCCAGCAGCCTCAGCCGGGTGGGGAATCAGCCCCAGCATTTT

D gene: .
V gene: TRBV11-1
J gene: TRBJ1-1
clone size: .
CDR3 protein: CASTPDSDSQPGTEAFF
CDR3 DNA: TGTGCCAGCACGCCTGACTCCGACAGTCAGCCGGGTACTGAAGCTTTCTTT

D gene: .
V gene: TRBV30
J gene: TRBJ2-7
clone size: .
CDR3 protein: CASSGARFTYEQYF
CDR3 DNA: TGTGCCTCCTCAGGGGCCCGCTTTACCTACGAGCAGTACTTC

D gene: .
V gene: TRBV19
J gene: TRBJ1-2
clone size: .
CDR3 protein: CASGGQFIMDYGYTF
CDR3 DNA: TGTGCCAGTGGCGGACAGTTCATCATGGACTATGGCTACACCTTC

D gene: .
V gene: TRBV7-6
J gene: TRBJ1-4
clone size: .
CDR3 protein: CASSSLVRGTNEKLFF
CDR3 DNA: TGTGCCAGCAGCTCTCTGGTCAGGGGAACTAATGAAAAACTGTTTTTT

D gene: .
V gene: TRBV5-5
J gene: TRBJ1-5
clone size: .
CDR3 protein: CASSSDFSLIQPQHF
CDR3 DNA: TGTGCCAGCAGCTCGGACTTTAGTTTGATTCAGCCCCAGCATTTT

D gene: .
V gene: TRBV5-1
J gene: TRBJ2-2
clone size: .
CDR3 protein: CASSLRSAGELFF
CDR3 DNA: TGCGCCAGCAGCCTGAGATCAGCAGGGGAGCTGTTTTTT

D gene: .
V gene: TRBV25-1
J gene: TRBJ1-2
clone size: .
CDR3 protein: CASSGVEELANYGYTF
CDR3 DNA: TGTGCCAGCAGTGGGGTGGAGGAGTTAGCTAACTATGGCTACACCTTC

D gene: .
V gene: TRBV7-3
J gene: TRBJ2-5
clone size: once
CDR3 protein: CASSRGIQETQYF
CDR3 DNA: TGTGCCAGCAGCCGGGGAATCCAAGAGACCCAGTACTTC

D gene: TRBD2
V gene: TRBV9
J gene: TRBJ2-5
clone size: .
CDR3 protein: CASSLAGGLLETQYF
CDR3 DNA: TGTGCCAGCAGCTTAGCGGGAGGGCTATTAGAGACCCAGTACTTC

D gene: .
V gene: TRBV15
J gene: TRBJ1-1
clone size: .
CDR3 protein: CATSRDRGDTEAFF
CDR3 DNA: TGTGCCACCAGCAGAGATCGGGGTGACACTGAAGCTTTCTTT

D gene: TRBD2
V gene: TRBV2
J gene: TRBJ2-3
clone size: .
CDR3 protein: CASTAAGVSDTQYF
CDR3 DNA: TGTGCCAGCACGGCAGCGGGAGTGTCGGATACGCAGTATTTT

D gene: .
V gene: TRBV30
J gene: TRBJ2-1
clone size: .
CDR3 protein: CAWLTGTRNEQFF
CDR3 DNA: TGTGCCTGGCTTACCGGGACCCGGAATGAGCAGTTCTTC

D gene: TRBD2
V gene: TRBV7-9
J gene: TRBJ2-7
clone size: .
CDR3 protein: CASSPWTSGRAYEQYF
CDR3 DNA: TGTGCCAGCAGCCCTTGGACTAGCGGGAGGGCCTACGAGCAGTACTTC

D gene: .
V gene: TRBV5-1
J gene: TRBJ1-2
clone size: .
CDR3 protein: CASSSTPQGLYGYTF
CDR3 DNA: TGCGCCAGCAGCTCCACCCCACAGGGCTTGTATGGCTACACCTTC

D gene: .
V gene: TRBV7-8
J gene: TRBJ2-7
clone size: .
CDR3 protein: CASSRESQWDPSYEQYF
CDR3 DNA: TGTGCCAGCAGCCGAGAAAGTCAGTGGGACCCCTCCTACGAGCAGTACTTC

D gene: .
V gene: TRBV25-1
J gene: TRBJ1-3
clone size: .
CDR3 protein: CASSEWGSGNTIYF
CDR3 DNA: TGTGCCAGCAGTGAATGGGGAAGTGGAAACACCATATATTTT

D gene: .
V gene: TRBV9
J gene: TRBJ2-7
clone size: .
CDR3 protein: CASSVVGGHNEQYF
CDR3 DNA: TGTGCCAGCAGCGTAGTCGGGGGCCACAACGAGCAGTACTTC